This T cell receptor beta chain was sequenced during a study of blood T cell repertoires in COVID-19. TCRdb's table, derived via immunoSEQ multiplex PCR, lists solely in-frame clones and lacks some. The profile covers 150,000 to 200,000 clones, with around 85% appearing a single time and roughly 14% taken by the ten largest. Trimming shortened V by 4 bases and J by 7 bases, and 15 bases separated the two germline ends. CDR1 is SGHRS, CDR2 YFSETQ, per germline. The CDR3 spans 13 residues. The source material was peripheral blood. The V and J genes are TRBV5-1 and TRBJ2-7; no clear D. The receptor comes from a man aged 50 or older who had recovered from COVID-19. CDR3 sequence: CASSPNTVGEQYF. In DNA form, the CDR3 reads TGCGCCAGCAGCCCGAACACGGTCGGGGAGCAGTACTTC.